This T cell receptor (beta chain) was observed in a study of regulatory T cells in long-lasting Graves disease. Notes on the study in general: With persistent disease, TRBV28, TRBJ1-2 and TRBJ2-5 were the favored segments. Persistent patients had more shared public clonotypes (around 2,500) than new patients (about 870).

Time point defined: newly diagnosed GD, antithyroid drugs for less than 3 months. Preparation of the TCR library used RNA extracted from PBMCs. HTBI primers from iRepertoire and Arm-PCR of CDR3 regions yielded the TCR beta libraries. TCRdb independently ran MiXCR on the multiplex PCR reads; one entry per CDR3 protein. In the table there are under 700,000 distinct CDR3 sequences, about 15% of which are singletons. V was pared by 4 bases and J by 7 bases, with 4 bases between. The germline V gene encodes CDR1 SNHLY and CDR2 FYNNEI. The CDR3 extends over 11 amino acids. Ten or more counts support this clonotype. The antigen is unknown. The data were also submitted as part of a second study, on T cells in Graves' hyperthyroidism and ophthalmopathy. That source adds: Investigators excluded patients with uncontrolled infection, other autoimmune disease, pregnancy or lactation. The HTBI primer set was used in a first-round RT-PCR of the TCR CDR3.

The specimen comprised peripheral blood mononuclear cells (PBMCs), sampled at new diagnosis, from a patient treated with antithyroid drugs. This chain joins TRBV2 and TRBJ2-2; D is undetermined. This receptor was identified in a woman aged 35 to 59 with Graves disease. CDR3 sequence reads: CASSVVGELFF. The DNA for the CDR3 is TGTGCCAGCAGTGTGGTCGGGGAGCTGTTTTTT. Drawing the rest from reference TRBV2 and TRBJ2-2, the complete variable domain is EPEVTQTPSHQVTQMGQEVILRCVPISNHLYFYWYRQILGQKVEFLVSFYNNEISEKSEIFDDQFSVERPDGSNFTLKIRSTKLEDSAMYFCASSVVGELFFGEGSRLTVL.